This TCR beta chain was recovered during a study of cytomegalovirus exposure and HLA in healthy donors. The PCR contained 60 Vbeta and 13 Jbeta primers. Assay used: immunoSEQ multiplex PCR; TCRdb lists only in-frame clones, some missing. The table has roughly 120,000 clones, approximately 70% seen once. Trimming took 7 bases from V and 4 from J, leaving 11 bases between them. Germline lookup yields CDR1 SGHTA and CDR2 FQGNSA. The CDR3 has 13 amino acids. Regarding the study as a whole: Links to common viral pathogens appeared, in a later analysis, for several of the most significant clusters.

To note about this clone: Its antigen remains unidentified.

The sequencing sample was made of PBMCs. This clonotype originated in a man aged 25 to 40 in good health and CMV-seropositive. V is TRBV7-2 and J is TRBJ2-1; tentatively, D is TRBD2 (5 bases). CDR3 residues: CASTLDSYNEQFF. CDR3 sequence (DNA): TGTGCCAGCACCTTGGACTCATACAATGAGCAGTTCTTC.